This is a list of T cell receptor beta chains from one sample in a study of blood T cell repertoires in COVID-19. Sequenced by immunoSEQ multiplex PCR; TCRdb stores in-frame clones only, minus some. The profile shows 50,000 or so clones, more than 75% of them singletons. The sample consisted of peripheral blood. These receptors all come from a man between 65 and 85 years old with acute or convalescent COVID-19. Each CDR3 is given with its conserved first and last residue.

TRBV21-1,CASVGTGRGYTF
TRBV5-4,CASRSLSSGGGTGELFF
TRBV18,CASSRDRAGNTIYF
TRBV2,CASSDTAGGYF
TRBV18,CASSPDVGVHEQFF
TRBV7-2,CASSLRRDSAYEQYF
TRBV7-8,CASSSGGSYEQYF
TRBV15,CATSRYRQGSVGQPQHF
TRBV2,CASTRTGPSYEQYF
TRBV6-6,CASSYPNRENTEAFF
TRBV4-3,CASSQLREDGGRKLFF
TRBV30,CAWSGLAGARSYF
TRBV18,CASSPRWTGGADTQYF
TRBV7-2,CASSLTRNTGELFF
TRBV12-3/TRBV12-4,CASSQRETPLHF
TRBV12-3/TRBV12-4,CASSLQQGTEAFF
TRBV6-4,CASRTTPSGNYGYTF
TRBV6-5,CASSYEPAGFGNTIYF
TRBV5-5,CASSLTGTSGRNEQFF
TRBV28,CASSSPGGLNQPQHF
TRBV24-1,CATSDAPLAGTDTQYF
TRBV6-2/TRBV6-3,CASSYAGFNQPQHF
TRBV12-5,CASGLANKVELAYEQYF
TRBV5-1,CASSFDGQGGNEKLFF
TRBV4-2,CASSQVNRGNQPQHF
TRBV7-9,CASSLAQGSEQFF
TRBV18,CASSPGPNEKLFF
TRBV5-4,CASSLERQGNSPLHF
TRBV18,CASSRGGAGNTEAFF
TRBV4-3,CASSQDKGVTQYF
TRBV24-1,CATSDSRLADNEQFF
TRBV6-2/TRBV6-3,CASNPNGSNQPQHF
TRBV6-4,CASSARDTDTQYF
TRBV19,CASSIVPKLLASTSTDTQYF
TRBV7-9,CASSSSGQGDSPLHF
TRBV10-2,CASSDRDRGAYGYTF
TRBV9,CASSGALAGGGNEQFF
TRBV28,CASKGSGVTNYGYTF